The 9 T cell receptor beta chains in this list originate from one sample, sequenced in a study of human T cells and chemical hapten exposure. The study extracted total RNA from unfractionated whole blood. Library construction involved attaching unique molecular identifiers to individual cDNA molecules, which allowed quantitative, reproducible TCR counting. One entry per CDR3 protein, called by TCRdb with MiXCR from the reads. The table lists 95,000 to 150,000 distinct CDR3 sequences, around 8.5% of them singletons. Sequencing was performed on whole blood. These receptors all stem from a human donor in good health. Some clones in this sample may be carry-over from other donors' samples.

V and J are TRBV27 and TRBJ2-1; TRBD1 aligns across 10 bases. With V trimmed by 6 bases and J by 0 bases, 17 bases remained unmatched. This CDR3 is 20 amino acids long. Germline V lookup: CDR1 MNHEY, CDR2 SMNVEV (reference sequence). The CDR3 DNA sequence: TGTGCCAGCAGGACACTCACCGGGACAGGGGATGTGAGCTCCTACAATGAGCAGTTCTTC. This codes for CASRTLTGTGDVSSYNEQFF.

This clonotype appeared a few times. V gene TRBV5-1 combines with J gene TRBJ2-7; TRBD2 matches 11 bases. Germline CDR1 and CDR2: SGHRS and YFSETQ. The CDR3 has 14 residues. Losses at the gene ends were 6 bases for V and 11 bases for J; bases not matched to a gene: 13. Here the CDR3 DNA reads TGCGCCAGCACCACCCCACTAGCGGGAGAGGAGAAGTACTTC. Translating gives CASTTPLAGEEKYF.

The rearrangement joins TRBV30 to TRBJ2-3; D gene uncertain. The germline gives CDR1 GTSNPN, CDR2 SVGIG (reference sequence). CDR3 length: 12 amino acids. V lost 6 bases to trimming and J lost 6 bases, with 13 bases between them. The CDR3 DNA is TGTGCCTGCCCATCCTCTACGGATACGCAGTATTTT. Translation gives CACPSSTDTQYF.

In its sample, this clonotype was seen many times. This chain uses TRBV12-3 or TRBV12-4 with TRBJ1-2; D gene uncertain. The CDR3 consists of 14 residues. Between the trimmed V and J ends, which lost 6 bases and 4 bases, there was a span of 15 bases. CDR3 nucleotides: TGTGCCAGCAGCCGACTTCGGGGATTCTATGGCTACACCTTC. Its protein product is CASSRLRGFYGYTF.

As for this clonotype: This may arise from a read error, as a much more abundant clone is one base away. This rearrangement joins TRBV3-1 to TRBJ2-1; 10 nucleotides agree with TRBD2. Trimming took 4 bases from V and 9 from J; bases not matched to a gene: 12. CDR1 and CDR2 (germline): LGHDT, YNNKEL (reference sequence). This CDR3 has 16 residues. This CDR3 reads CASSPTPGIAGGEQFF. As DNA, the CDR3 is TGTGCCAGCAGCCCAACACCGGGAATAGCGGGAGGTGAGCAGTTCTTC.

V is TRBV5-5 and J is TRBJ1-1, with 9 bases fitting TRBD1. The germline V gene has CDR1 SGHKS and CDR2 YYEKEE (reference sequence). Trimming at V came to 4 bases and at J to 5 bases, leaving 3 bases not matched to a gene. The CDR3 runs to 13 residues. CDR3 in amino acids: CASSVGQGTEAFF. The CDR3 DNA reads TGTGCCAGCAGCGTGGGACAGGGTACTGAAGCTTTCTTT.

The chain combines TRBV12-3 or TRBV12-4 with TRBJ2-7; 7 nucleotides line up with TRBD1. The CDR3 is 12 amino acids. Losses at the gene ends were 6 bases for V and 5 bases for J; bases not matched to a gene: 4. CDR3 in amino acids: CASSGTVNEQYF. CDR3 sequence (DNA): TGTGCCAGCAGCGGGACAGTTAACGAGCAGTACTTC.

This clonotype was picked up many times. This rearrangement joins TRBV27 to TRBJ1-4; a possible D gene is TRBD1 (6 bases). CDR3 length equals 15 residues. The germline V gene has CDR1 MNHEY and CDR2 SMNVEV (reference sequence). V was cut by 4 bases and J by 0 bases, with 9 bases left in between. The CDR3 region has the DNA TGTGCCAGCAGTTCGACAGGCCCAACTAATGAAAAACTGTTTTTT. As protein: CASSSTGPTNEKLFF.

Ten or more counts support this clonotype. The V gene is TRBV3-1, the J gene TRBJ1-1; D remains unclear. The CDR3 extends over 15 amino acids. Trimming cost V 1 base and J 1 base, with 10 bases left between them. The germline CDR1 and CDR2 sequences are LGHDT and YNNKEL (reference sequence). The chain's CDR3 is CASSQANRANTEAFF. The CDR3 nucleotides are TGTGCCAGCAGCCAAGCGAACAGAGCGAACACTGAAGCTTTCTTT. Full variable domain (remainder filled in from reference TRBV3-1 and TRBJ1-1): DTAVSQTPKYLVTQMGNDKSIKCEQNLGHDTMYWYKQDSKKFLKIMFSYNNKELIINETVPNRFSPKSPDKAHLNLHINSLELGDSAVYFCASSQANRANTEAFFGQGTRLTVV.